This T cell receptor (beta chain) is drawn from a study of CXCR3-negative and CXCR3-positive naive CD8 T cells. Study results and limitations: Relative to CXCR3-negative naive cells, CXCR3-positive naive cells had more hydrophobic TRB CDR3s. Both naive subsets, CXCR3-negative and CXCR3-positive, displayed similar TRBV-TRBJ usage, unlike memory cells.

A note on this clonotype: The antigen is not known.

The study made its TRB cDNA libraries by 5' RACE, adding UMI labels. For each CDR3 protein, TCRdb gives one entry from its re-call of the 5' RACE reads, without DNA. This sample contains about 150,000 distinct CDR3 sequences. The CDR3 covers 13 residues. Germline V gene sequence: CDR1 SQVTM, CDR2 ANQGSEA. Specimen: naive CXCR3+ CD8+ T cells from blood. Subset meaning: CD45RO-CCR7+CD27+CD95- naive CD8+ T cells expressing CXCR3 (TNR3+). The rearrangement uses TRBV29-1 and TRBJ2-1; TCRdb designates TRBD1, a call that cannot be tested without DNA. This sequence originates from a human donor in good health. Some clones in this sample may be carry-over from other donors' samples. CDR3 amino acids: CSWDRGVDNEQFF.